Reported below is one TCR beta chain. At least ten counts were recorded for this clonotype. No cognate antigen has been identified for it. No much larger clone exists at a distance of one base, and base qualities are not known. The entry originates in a study of T cells in Graves' hyperthyroidism and ophthalmopathy (dated by TCRdb to between 2018 and 2021). At the level of the whole study: Peripheral blood was sampled at the time of initial diagnosis, prior to any treatment. The paper reports TCR Vbeta CDR3 sequencing of more than 120 peripheral blood samples: 40 to 45 ophthalmopathy, fewer than 85 hyperthyroidism and around 17 progressor patients. TCR V-J signatures able to tell the groups apart were searched for in a discovery cohort of 90 to 100 patients, of whom 43 had Graves' ophthalmopathy and around 58 had stable Graves' hyperthyroidism. Whether ophthalmopathy could be predicted prospectively was tested in an independent validation cohort made up of roughly 19 hyperthyroidism patients plus 17 patients who later progressed to ophthalmopathy. The approximately 90 discovery patients were divided at random into training and test sets in a 7:3 ratio. Once sampling was done, hyperthyroidism patients were given methimazole at a starting dose of 30 mg daily, whereas ophthalmopathy patients were given high-dose intravenous methylprednisolone. In about six Graves' hyperthyroidism patients, the study also compared T-cell repertoires from thyroid tissue with T-cell repertoires from blood. The paper as a whole reports these results and caveats: In validation, progression to ophthalmopathy was predicted by the model with 55% to 71% sensitivity and 72.22% specificity, a median of roughly 6.4 months before onset. Most expanded thyroid clonotypes (frequency above 0.001) were also detected in blood, suggesting blood repertoires may reflect thyroid immune responses. In cross-validation, a model built on a 13 V-J signature told ophthalmopathy apart from stable hyperthyroidism with over 85% sensitivity and approximately 81% specificity, and in testing the same model reached 80%/75%. No statistical method was used to set the sample size in advance, and investigators knew the group allocation.

Amplification of TCR beta CDR3 regions was carried out from RNA transcripts. A first-round RT-PCR of the TCR CDR3 used the HTBI primer set with the Qiagen OneStep RT-PCR kit. Libraries were constructed in a second round of multiplex PCR, after which size selection and purification were performed. Paired-end sequencing of the libraries was performed with 100 bp reads on an Illumina HiSeq2000. In the paper's pipeline: Raw data were processed with SOAPnuke, discarding reads with adapters, uncalled bases, mean Phred below 15, or no exact constant-primer or identifier match. High-quality paired reads were merged with COPE v1.2.5, and unique nucleotide sequences were defined as clonotypes. MiTCR v1.1 was used to align the clonotypes against IMGT TRBV, TRBD and TRBJ reference segments. Only V-J combinations with frequency above 0.0001, covering 98% to 99.2% of repertoires, were analysed. A TCS score was defined as the ratio between F50 (clonal expansion) and ExV (chaos), using BLOSUM62-based TCRdist between CDR3 peptides within each V-J. Welch's t-statistics and random forest reduced some 510 V-J features to roughly 13, which were used in a naive Bayes classifier (R e1071). The public reads were run again by TCRdb, first through fastp at Q25 and then through MiXCR, and only productive beta chains were kept. Every distinct CDR3 protein forms one entry, paired with its most common genes and DNA. Clone size and V and J calls follow TCRdb, not the original study. Counted in this sample were about 600,000 distinct CDR3 sequences; roughly 16% of them appeared once. The ten top clones hold roughly 3% of the sample.

Ophthalmopathy patients had moderately to severely active disease, Clinical Activity Score of at least 3, NOSPECS grade of at least 4, and duration under 3 months. Patients with uncontrolled infections, other autoimmune diseases, pregnancy or lactation were excluded. Clinical symptoms, serum thyroxine and TRAb, thyroid ultrasound, and orbital computed tomography formed the basis for the diagnoses. PBMCs were isolated from about 9 ml of fresh peripheral blood by Ficoll-Paque density gradient centrifugation. Total RNA was extracted using Trizol reagent, and RNA quality was assessed on an Agilent 2100 Bioanalyzer. Deletion took 5 bases off V and 2 bases off J, with a span of 10 bases between the germline ends. Counted from cysteine to phenylalanine, this CDR3 has 14 amino acids. The CDR3 DNA has 42 bases and is translated from base 1. CDR1 MDHEN and CDR2 SYDVKM were looked up in the germline V gene.

This TCR came from a woman aged 40 to 50 with Graves' ophthalmopathy. The source material was blood. The rearrangement joined TRBV28 to TRBJ1-5, with the D gene call left open. In nucleotide form, the sequence is TGTGCCAGCAGTGTCCCAGGCGGCAATCAGCCCCAGCATTTT. It specifies CASSVPGGNQPQHF. Full variable domain (CDR3 extended with the reference TRBV28 and TRBJ1-5 proteins): DVKVTQSSRYLVKRTGEKVFLECVQDMDHENMFWYRQDPGLGLRLIYFSYDVKMKEKGDIPEGYSVSREKKERFSLILESASTNQTSMYLCASSVPGGNQPQHFGDGTRLSIL.